These 13 T cell receptor beta chains were sequenced from one sample in a study of cytomegalovirus exposure and HLA in healthy donors. In the PCR, 60 Vbeta and 13 Jbeta primers were used. Produced via immunoSEQ multiplex PCR; TCRdb's table is partial and in-frame only. The table includes approximately 100,000 clones, 77% detected once. The specimen was PBMCs. These receptors all come from a woman aged 40 to 55 in good health and CMV-seronegative.

The V gene is TRBV2, the J gene TRBJ1-2, with D possibly matching TRBD1 (6 bases). The germline CDR1 and CDR2 sequences are SNHLY and FYNNEI. V was clipped by 6 bases and J by 0 bases, with 20 bases between them. The CDR3 is 17 residues long. The CDR3 reads CASRRTGTTRANYGYTF. The CDR3 region has the DNA TGTGCCAGCAGACGCACCGGGACAACTAGAGCTAACTATGGCTACACCTTC. Full variable domain (remainder filled in from reference TRBV2 and TRBJ1-2): EPEVTQTPSHQVTQMGQEVILRCVPISNHLYFYWYRQILGQKVEFLVSFYNNEISEKSEIFDDQFSVERPDGSNFTLKIRSTKLEDSAMYFCASRRTGTTRANYGYTFGSGTRLTVV.

This clone was seen a handful of times. V is TRBV5-1 and J is TRBJ1-4; possible D gene TRBD1, 6 bases. Germline CDR1 SGHRS, CDR2 YFSETQ. CDR3 size: 17 residues. V gave up 2 bases and J gave up 3 bases, with 17 bases separating them. CDR3 sequence: CASSFPKHRTANEKLFF. DNA of the CDR3: TGCGCCAGCAGCTTTCCAAAACACAGGACAGCTAATGAAAAACTGTTTTTT.

This clone was seen a handful of times. The J gene is TRBJ1-5, the V gene TRBV2; 7 bases are a match to TRBD1. Trimming removed 4 bases from V and 6 bases from J; junction bases left unmatched: 18. Looked up from germline, CDR1 is SNHLY and CDR2 is FYNNEI. The CDR3 length is 18 residues. In DNA form, the CDR3 reads TGTGCCAGCAGTGTCCACAGCGCTGACAGGGCAGGTGGTCAGCCCCAGCATTTT. The encoded protein is CASSVHSADRAGGQPQHF.

V is TRBV2 and J is TRBJ2-1, with 10 bases that match TRBD1. The V segment lost 6 bases and the J segment 4 bases; nucleotides outside the gene matches: 6. Germline assignment: CDR1 SNHLY and CDR2 FYNNEI. CDR3 length: 15 amino acids. The CDR3 reads CASRERQGAYNEQFF. DNA of the CDR3: TGTGCCAGCAGGGAAAGACAGGGGGCTTACAATGAGCAGTTCTTC.

The chain employs TRBV4-3 and TRBJ1-1; tentatively, D is TRBD1 (5 bases). Germline V CDR1 and CDR2: LGHNA, YSLEER. Deletions cut 3 bases from V and 4 bases from J, with 12 bases between. The CDR3 extends over 14 amino acids. CDR3: CASSQDIGSTEAFF. The CDR3 nucleotides read TGCGCCAGCAGCCAGGACATCGGATCCACTGAAGCTTTCTTT.

Details on this clone: A read error may account for a junction end that differs from germline. The chain links TRBV7-7 to TRBJ2-7, with 11 bases matching TRBD1. Germline CDR1 and CDR2: SSHAT and FNYEAQ (reference sequence). CDR3 length: 15 amino acids. CDR3 DNA: TGTGCTAGCAGCTTAGGGACAGGGGGCTCCTACGAGCAGTACTTC. Translated: CASSLGTGGSYEQYF. The full variable domain, with the rest looked up from reference TRBV7-7 and TRBJ2-7, is GAGVSQSPRYKVTKRGQDVTLRCDPISSHATLYWYQQALGQGPEFLTYFNYEAQPDKSGLPSDRFSAERPEGSISTLTIQRTEQRDSAMYRCASSLGTGGSYEQYFGPGTRLTVT.

This clone has a handful of counts. The gene calls are TRBV25-1 and TRBJ2-1, with 8 bases lining up with TRBD1. V trimming: 3 bases; J trimming: 6 bases; junction bases outside the gene matches: 10. Germline V CDR1 and CDR2: MGHDK, SYGVNS. The CDR3 consists of 16 residues. Here the CDR3 reads CASSEATGVFFNEQFF. The CDR3 DNA sequence: TGTGCCAGCAGTGAGGCGACAGGGGTGTTTTTCAATGAGCAGTTCTTC. Filled out from reference TRBV25-1 and TRBJ2-1, the complete variable domain reads EADIYQTPRYLVIGTGKKITLECSQTMGHDKMYWYQQDPGMELHLIHYSYGVNSTEKGDLSSESTVSRIRTEHFPLTLESARPSHTSQYLCASSEATGVFFNEQFFGPGTRLTVL.

The chain recombines TRBV19 with TRBJ1-1, with a possible D match to TRBD1 (6 bases). The V gene lost 1 base and the J gene lost 1 base, with 10 bases spanning the gap. The CDR3 length is 15 residues. The germline CDR1 and CDR2 sequences are LNHDA and SQIVND (reference sequence). Here the CDR3 reads CASSIGGRQNTEAFF. CDR3 nucleotides: TGTGCCAGTAGTATAGGGGGGCGGCAGAACACTGAAGCTTTCTTT.

V usage is TRBV9 and J usage is TRBJ1-2, with D possibly TRBD1 on 6 matching bases. V was trimmed by 3 bases and J by 5 bases, leaving 11 bases between them. This CDR3 is built from 13 residues. CDR1 is SGDLS and CDR2 is YYNGEE in the germline V gene. DNA of the CDR3: TGTGCCAGCAGCGGGACAGAGGCATATGGCTACACCTTC. Protein sequence: CASSGTEAYGYTF. Combining the CDR3 with reference TRBV9 and TRBJ1-2 gives the whole variable domain DSGVTQTPKHLITATGQRVTLRCSPRSGDLSVYWYQQSLDQGLQFLIQYYNGEERAKGNILERFSAQQFPDLHSELNLSSLELGDSALYFCASSGTEAYGYTFGSGTRLTVV.

The chain recombines TRBV7-9 with TRBJ1-5, with 8 bases aligning to TRBD1. The CDR3 has 13 residues. Germline CDR1 is SEHNR and CDR2 is FQNEAQ (reference sequence). Trimming took 10 bases from V and 3 from J; bases not matched to a gene: 5. The CDR3 spells CATQGALNQPQHF. In DNA, the CDR3 is TGTGCCACCCAGGGGGCACTCAATCAGCCCCAGCATTTT.

The J gene is TRBJ2-7, the V gene TRBV11-2, with D perhaps TRBD2 (7 bases). This CDR3 is built from 15 residues. Trimming stripped 4 bases from V and 4 bases from J, with 17 bases between. Germline-derived CDR1 and CDR2 are SGHAT and FQNNGV. CDR3 DNA sequence: TGTGCCAGCAGCTACGGGGGAGGGGGAGGTTACGAGCAGTACTTC. This translates into CASSYGGGGGYEQYF.

The V call is TRBV7-9, the J call TRBJ2-7, with 9 nucleotides matching TRBD2. The CDR3 contains 16 residues. Germline assignment: CDR1 SEHNR and CDR2 FQNEAQ (reference sequence). Trimming at V came to 0 bases and at J to 5 bases, leaving 8 bases not matched to a gene. In DNA form, the CDR3 reads TGTGCCAGCAGCTTAGCCATAAGCGGGGGGCTCCACGAGCAGTACTTC. Protein sequence: CASSLAISGGLHEQYF. The full variable domain, rest sourced from reference TRBV7-9 and TRBJ2-7, is DTGVSQNPRHKITKRGQNVTFRCDPISEHNRLYWYRQTLGQGPEFLTYFQNEAQLEKSRLLSDRFSAERPKGSFSTLEIQRTEQGDSAMYLCASSLAISGGLHEQYFGPGTRLTVT.

This clone was picked up a small number of times. The chain has TRBV25-1 and TRBJ1-2; 7 positions match TRBD1. Trimming at V came to 3 bases and at J to 8 bases, leaving 9 bases not matched to a gene. Per the germline V gene, CDR1 is MGHDK and CDR2 is SYGVNS. CDR3 length: 14 amino acids. This CDR3 is CASSDEQGHQGYTF. Here the CDR3 DNA reads TGTGCCAGCAGTGACGAACAGGGGCACCAGGGCTACACCTTC.